This T cell receptor beta chain was captured in a study of T cells in Graves' hyperthyroidism and ophthalmopathy. A note on this clonotype: Its matching antigen is unknown.

RNA transcripts served as the template for amplifying TCR beta CDR3 regions. An initial round of RT-PCR targeting the TCR CDR3 relied on the HTBI primer set. Each CDR3 protein is one row after TCRdb ran MiXCR on the multiplex PCR reads. The sample records 620,000 or so distinct CDR3 sequences, around 15% being singletons. General study points: Clonotypes that were expanded in thyroid above 0.001 mostly appeared in blood too. The model predicted ophthalmopathy a median roughly six months before onset.

The sequenced material came from blood. The source of this sequence is a woman between 50 and 59 years old with Graves' ophthalmopathy.

CDR3 sequence (DNA): TGCGCCAGCGGAGAGCGGGATTCCTACAATGAGCAGTTCTTC. Encoded protein: CASGERDSYNEQFF. V and J are TRBV5-1 and TRBJ2-1; TRBD2 matches at 7 bases. CDR3 length: 14 residues. With 7 bases clipped from V and 1 base from J, the junction kept 5 bases outside the gene matches. In germline, CDR1 is SGHRS, CDR2 YFSETQ.